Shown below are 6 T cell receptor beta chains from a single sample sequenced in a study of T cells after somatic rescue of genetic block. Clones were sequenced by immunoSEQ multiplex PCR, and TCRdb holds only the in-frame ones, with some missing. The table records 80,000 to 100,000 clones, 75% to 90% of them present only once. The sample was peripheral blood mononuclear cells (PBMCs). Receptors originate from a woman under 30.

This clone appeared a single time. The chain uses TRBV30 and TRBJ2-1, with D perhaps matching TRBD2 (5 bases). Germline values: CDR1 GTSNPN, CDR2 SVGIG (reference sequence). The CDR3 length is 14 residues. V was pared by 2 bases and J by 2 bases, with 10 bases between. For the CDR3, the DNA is TGTGCCTGGAGTTCAATAGCGCCCTACAATGAGCAGTTCTTC. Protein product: CAWSSIAPYNEQFF.

The CDR3 reads CASTSYPGGDQPQHF. CDR3 bases: TGTGCCAGCACGTCCTATCCCGGCGGCGATCAGCCCCAGCATTTT. The chain has TRBV28 and TRBJ1-5, with D unclear. The V end lost 7 bases, the J end lost 5 bases, and 18 bases lay between the germline ends. This CDR3 is built from 15 residues. CDR1 is MDHEN and CDR2 is SYDVKM in the germline V gene.

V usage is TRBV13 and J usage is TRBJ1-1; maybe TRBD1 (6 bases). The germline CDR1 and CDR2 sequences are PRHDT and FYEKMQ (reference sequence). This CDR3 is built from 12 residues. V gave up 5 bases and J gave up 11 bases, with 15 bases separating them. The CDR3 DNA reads TGTGCCAGCAGCCCGAAAAAGGGGGAGGCTTTCTTT. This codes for CASSPKKGEAFF.

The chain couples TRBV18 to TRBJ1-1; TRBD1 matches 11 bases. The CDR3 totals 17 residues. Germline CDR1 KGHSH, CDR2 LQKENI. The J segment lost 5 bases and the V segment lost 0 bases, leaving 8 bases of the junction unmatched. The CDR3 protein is CASSPPVDRGRVTEAFF. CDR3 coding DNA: TGTGCCAGCTCACCACCAGTGGACAGGGGGCGGGTTACTGAAGCTTTCTTT.

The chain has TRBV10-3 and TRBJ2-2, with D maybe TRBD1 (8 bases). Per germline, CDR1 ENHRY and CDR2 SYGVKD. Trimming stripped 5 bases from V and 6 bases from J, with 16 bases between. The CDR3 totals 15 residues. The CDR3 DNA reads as TGTGCCATCAGTCCGGGGAGGGACAGGCCCGGGGAGCTGTTTTTT. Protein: CAISPGRDRPGELFF.

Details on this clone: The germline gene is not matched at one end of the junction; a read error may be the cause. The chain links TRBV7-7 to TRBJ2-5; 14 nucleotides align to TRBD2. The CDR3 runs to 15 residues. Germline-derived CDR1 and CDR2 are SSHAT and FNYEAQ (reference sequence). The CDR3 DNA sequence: TGTGCTAGCAGCCCCCGGACTAGCGGGAGGGAGACCCAGTACTTC. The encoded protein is CASSPRTSGRETQYF.